The 17 T cell receptor beta chains in this list originate from one sample, sequenced in a study of T cell changes during pregnancy in multiple sclerosis. Some clones are missing from TCRdb's copy, which holds only in-frame ones; the method was immunoSEQ multiplex PCR. The table has around 92,000 clones, approximately 93% seen once. This specimen was peripheral blood, taken after pregnancy. Every receptor here comes from a female donor with multiple sclerosis, enrolled in a pregnancy study.

V usage is TRBV6-1 and J usage is TRBJ1-1; weak D call: TRBD1 (6 bases). CDR1 is MNHNS, CDR2 SASEGT, per germline. V dropped 6 bases and J dropped 3 bases, with 8 bases sitting between them. CDR3 length: 12 residues. CDR3 nucleotide sequence: TGTGCCAGCAGGACAGGCTACACTGAAGCTTTCTTT. It specifies CASRTGYTEAFF.

This sequence joins TRBV7-8 and TRBJ2-3, with 11 positions matching TRBD2. Per germline, CDR1 SGHVS and CDR2 FQNEAQ. The CDR3 contains 16 residues. Unmatched junction bases numbered 10, after V lost 5 bases and J lost 6 bases. CDR3 in amino acids: CASSIATSGTGDTQYF. The CDR3 coding sequence is TGTGCCAGCAGCATCGCGACTAGCGGGACTGGTGATACGCAGTATTTT.

The CDR3 reads CASRGLAGGEQYF. Written as DNA, the CDR3 is TGTGCCAGCCGTGGACTAGCGGGAGGCGAGCAGTACTTC. This chain connects TRBV5-4 to TRBJ2-7, with 14 bases matching TRBD2. The V gene end was trimmed by 7 bases and the J gene end by 6 bases; junction bases not matched to a gene: 3. This CDR3 comprises 13 residues. CDR1 SGHNT and CDR2 YYREEE come from the germline V gene (reference sequence).

The chain carries TRBV5-6 and TRBJ2-1; a weak D match, TRBD1 (5 bases). CDR1 SGHDT and CDR2 YYEEEE come from the germline V gene. The CDR3 runs 15 residues. Deletions cut 2 bases from V and 0 bases from J, with 9 bases between. The CDR3 is CASSFPGISYNEQFF. CDR3 coding DNA: TGTGCCAGCAGCTTCCCAGGGATCTCCTACAATGAGCAGTTCTTC. Drawing the rest from reference TRBV5-6 and TRBJ2-1, the complete variable domain is DAGVTQSPTHLIKTRGQQVTLRCSPKSGHDTVSWYQQALGQGPQFIFQYYEEEERQRGNFPDRFSGHQFPNYSSELNVNALLLGDSALYLCASSFPGISYNEQFFGPGTRLTVL.

V usage is TRBV6-6 and J usage is TRBJ2-1; no firm D call. V was trimmed by 2 bases and J by 7 bases, leaving 6 bases between them. This CDR3 has 12 amino acids. Germline CDR1 reads MNHNY; CDR2 reads SVGAGI (reference sequence). This chain's CDR3 is CASSYVRNEQFF. In DNA form, the CDR3 reads TGTGCCAGCAGTTACGTCCGGAATGAGCAGTTCTTC.

This chain links TRBV29-1 with TRBJ1-1; the match to TRBD1 covers 8 bases. V shed 4 bases, J shed 8 bases, and the junction held 6 bases outside the gene matches. Germline V gene sequence: CDR1 SQVTM, CDR2 ANQGSEA. This CDR3 has 12 amino acids. The CDR3 loop is CSVGWGTGEAFF. CDR3 nucleotide sequence: TGCAGCGTTGGCTGGGGGACAGGAGAAGCTTTCTTT.

The V gene is TRBV4-3, the J gene TRBJ1-2; D might be TRBD1 (5 bases). Germline lookup yields CDR1 LGHNA and CDR2 YSLEER. V lost 0 bases and J 5 bases, leaving 7 bases between the germline ends. The CDR3 is 13 residues long. The CDR3 here is CASSQEGTYGYTF. The CDR3 DNA reads as TGCGCCAGCAGCCAAGAGGGGACTTATGGCTACACCTTC.

The chain uses TRBV5-6 and TRBJ2-7; TRBD1 agrees at 7 bases. The CDR3 length is 13 residues. From germline, CDR1 is SGHDT and CDR2 YYEEEE. With 4 bases clipped from V and 3 bases from J, the junction kept 4 bases outside the gene matches. The CDR3 region has the DNA TGTGCCAGCAGCAGGGGACAGTACTACGAGCAGTACTTC. Its protein product is CASSRGQYYEQYF.

This chain connects TRBV7-9 to TRBJ1-2; D unresolved. The CDR3 runs 14 residues. Trimming took 5 bases from V and 0 from J, leaving 10 bases between them. Germline assignment: CDR1 SEHNR and CDR2 FQNEAQ (reference sequence). The CDR3 region is CASSPRETNYGYTF. For the CDR3, the DNA is TGTGCCAGCAGCCCGAGGGAAACTAACTATGGCTACACCTTC.

The chain joins TRBV2 to TRBJ2-7; possible D gene TRBD1, 6 bases. V was cut by 7 bases and J by 2 bases, with 15 bases left in between. Germline loops: CDR1 SNHLY, CDR2 FYNNEI. The CDR3 is made up of 14 amino acids. The CDR3 is CASTDNRAPYEQYF. CDR3 nucleotide sequence: TGTGCCAGCACCGACAACAGGGCCCCCTACGAGCAGTACTTC.

The chain links TRBV30 to TRBJ1-1; the D gene is possibly TRBD1 (6 bases). In germline, CDR1 is GTSNPN, CDR2 SVGIG (reference sequence). Trimming left V 5 bases short and J 6 bases short, with 19 bases between. The CDR3 is 14 amino acids. The CDR3 coding sequence is TGTGCCTGGGACGGGGGGCGCGCCATTCCTGAAGCTTTCTTT. Translation: CAWDGGRAIPEAFF.

The chain recombines TRBV5-1 with TRBJ2-7, with 9 positions matching TRBD1. Germline V CDR1 and CDR2: SGHRS, YFSETQ. The CDR3 sequence is 15 residues long. After removal of 4 bases from V and 3 bases from J, the junction contained 8 bases not matched to a gene. This chain's CDR3 is CASSPDGQGSYEQYF. CDR3 coding DNA: TGCGCCAGCAGCCCGGACGGACAGGGGAGCTACGAGCAGTACTTC.

CDR3 sequence reads: CSVRDTTTSGSDYEQYF. The DNA of the CDR3 is TGCAGCGTAAGGGACACAACGACTAGCGGGTCAGACTACGAGCAGTACTTC. The rearrangement links TRBV29-1 to TRBJ2-7; 10 bases fit TRBD2. V lost 6 bases, J lost 3 bases, and 17 bases stayed unmatched. Germline V gene lookup returns CDR1 SQVTM and CDR2 ANQGSEA. CDR3 length: 17 residues.

As regards this clone: The junction shows a germline mismatch at one end, possibly a read error. The chain employs TRBV2 and TRBJ2-7; D unresolved. The CDR3 has 13 residues. Germline-derived CDR1 and CDR2 are SNHLY and FYNNEI. Written as DNA, the CDR3 is TGTGCCAGCAATGAAATTCCAACCTACGAGCAGTACTTC. Translating it yields CASNEIPTYEQYF.

This CDR3 is CASNRWSSPGTGELFF. CDR3 nucleotide sequence: TGTGCCAGCAATCGGTGGTCATCCCCGGGCACCGGGGAGCTGTTTTTT. The V call is TRBV27, the J call TRBJ2-2; D remains unclear. V shed 7 bases and J shed 4 bases, with 19 bases lying between them. Germline lookup yields CDR1 MNHEY and CDR2 SMNVEV (reference sequence). The CDR3 covers 16 residues.

V is TRBV11-3 and J is TRBJ2-2; 12 bases are shared with TRBD2. The CDR3 is made up of 17 amino acids. The germline gives CDR1 SGHNT, CDR2 YENEEA. V lost 1 base, J lost 3 bases, and 3 bases stayed unmatched. CDR3 region: CASSLASGRVYTGELFF. DNA of the CDR3: TGTGCCAGCAGCTTAGCTAGCGGGAGGGTCTACACCGGGGAGCTGTTTTTT.

The rearrangement links TRBV28 to TRBJ2-7; 8 bases match TRBD1. CDR3 length equals 13 residues. J was trimmed by 4 bases and V by 6 bases; bases with no gene match: 5. The germline gives CDR1 MDHEN, CDR2 SYDVKM. In DNA, the CDR3 is TGTGCCAGCAGCTCCGGGACAGGTTACGAGCAGTACTTC. Amino acids: CASSSGTGYEQYF.